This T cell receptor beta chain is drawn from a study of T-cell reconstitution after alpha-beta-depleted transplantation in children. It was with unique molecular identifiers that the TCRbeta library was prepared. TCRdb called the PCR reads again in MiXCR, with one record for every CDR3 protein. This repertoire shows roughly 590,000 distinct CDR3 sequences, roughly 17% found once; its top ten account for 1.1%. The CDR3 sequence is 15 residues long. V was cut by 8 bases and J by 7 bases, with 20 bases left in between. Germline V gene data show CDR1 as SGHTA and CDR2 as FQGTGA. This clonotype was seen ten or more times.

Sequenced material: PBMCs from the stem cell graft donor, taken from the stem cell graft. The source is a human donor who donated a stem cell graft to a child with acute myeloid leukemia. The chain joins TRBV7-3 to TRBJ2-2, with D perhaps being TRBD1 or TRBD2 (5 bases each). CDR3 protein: CASSEQGGTNGELFF. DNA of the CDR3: TGTGCCAGCTCGGAGCAGGGTGGGACGAACGGGGAGCTGTTTTTT.